The sequence of this T cell receptor (beta chain) was determined in a study of shared clonotypes between healthy human individuals. At the level of the study: Donors consisted of two women and three men between 18 and 49. General study points: Naive CD4 clonotypes overlapped across a handful of donors at around 5%. In the sorted subsets, rarefaction showed sequencing was incomplete despite large depth.

This clone was picked up one time. Its antigen remains unknown. CDR3 length equals 15 residues. CDR1 is LNHDA, CDR2 SQIVND, per germline (reference sequence). Trimming stripped 5 bases from V and 4 bases from J, with 17 bases between. The method was immunoSEQ multiplex PCR; TCRdb's version includes in-frame clones alone and lacks a portion of them. The top ten clones hold about 1.1% of a sample with around 2,000,000 clones, roughly 94% of them seen once. Naive CD8 populations comprised CD45RO-negative cells positively selected for CCR7, excluding terminally differentiated effector memory CD45RA+ cells.

The clonotype originates from a man aged 18 to 30 in good health. The sample was naive CD8+ T cells sorted from blood. V is TRBV19 and J is TRBJ1-2, with D maybe TRBD1 (5 bases). CDR3 sequence: CASSPGTELGYGYTF. The CDR3 bases are TGTGCCAGTAGTCCCGGGACCGAACTAGGCTATGGCTACACCTTC. Full variable domain (rest looked up from reference TRBV19 and TRBJ1-2): DGGITQSPKYLFRKEGQNVTLSCEQNLNHDAMYWYRQDPGQGLRLIYYSQIVNDFQKGDIAEGYSVSREKKESFPLTVTSAQKNPTAFYLCASSPGTELGYGYTFGSGTRLTVV.